This TCR beta chain was found in a study of cytomegalovirus exposure and HLA in healthy donors. Germline values: CDR1 SGHRS, CDR2 YFSETQ. V was clipped by 0 bases and J by 0 bases, with 8 bases between them. CDR3 size: 15 residues. The PCR used 60 Vbeta and 13 Jbeta primers. The protocol was immunoSEQ multiplex PCR, while the TCRdb copy is restricted to in-frame clones and leaves out a portion. The sample includes more than 200,000 clones, about 70% of them seen just once. The chain recombines TRBV5-1 with TRBJ2-3; no definite D call. This sequence was found in a man in his forties or fifties in good health and CMV-seropositive. The sequenced sample consisted of PBMCs. The CDR3: CASSLDPSSTDTQYF. The CDR3 region has the DNA TGCGCCAGCAGCTTGGACCCTAGTAGCACAGATACGCAGTATTTT.